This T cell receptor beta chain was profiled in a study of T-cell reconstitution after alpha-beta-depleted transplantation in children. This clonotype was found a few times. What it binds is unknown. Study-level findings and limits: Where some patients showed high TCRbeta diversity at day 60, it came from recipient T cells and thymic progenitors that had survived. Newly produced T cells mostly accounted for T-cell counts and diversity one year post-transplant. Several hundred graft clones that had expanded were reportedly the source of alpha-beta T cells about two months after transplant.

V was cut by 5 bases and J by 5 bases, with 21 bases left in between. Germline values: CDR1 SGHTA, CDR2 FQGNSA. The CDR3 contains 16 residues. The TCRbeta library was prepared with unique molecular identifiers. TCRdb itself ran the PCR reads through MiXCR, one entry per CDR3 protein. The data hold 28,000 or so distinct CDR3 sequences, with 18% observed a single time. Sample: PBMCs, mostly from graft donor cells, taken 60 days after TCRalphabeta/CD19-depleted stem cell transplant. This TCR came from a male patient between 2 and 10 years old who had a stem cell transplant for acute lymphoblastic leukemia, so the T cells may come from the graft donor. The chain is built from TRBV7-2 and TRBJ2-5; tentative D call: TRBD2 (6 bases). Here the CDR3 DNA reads TGTGCCAGCAGCACCTACACACTAGCCCTCGGCGAGACCCAGTACTTC. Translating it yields CASSTYTLALGETQYF. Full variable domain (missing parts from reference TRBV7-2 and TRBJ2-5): GAGVSQSPSNKVTEKGKDVELRCDPISGHTALYWYRQSLGQGLEFLIYFQGNSAPDKSGLPSDRFSAERTGGSVSTLTIQRTQQEDSAVYLCASSTYTLALGETQYFGPGTRLLVL.